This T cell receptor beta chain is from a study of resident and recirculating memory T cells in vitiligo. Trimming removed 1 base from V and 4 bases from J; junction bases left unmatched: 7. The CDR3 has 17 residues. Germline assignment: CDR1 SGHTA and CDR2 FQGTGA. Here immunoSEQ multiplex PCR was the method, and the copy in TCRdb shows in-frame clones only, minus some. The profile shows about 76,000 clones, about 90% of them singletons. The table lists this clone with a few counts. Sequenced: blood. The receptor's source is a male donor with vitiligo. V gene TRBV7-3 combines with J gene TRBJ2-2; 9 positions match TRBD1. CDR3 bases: TGTGCCAGCAGCTTAAGGCCGGGACAGGGCGGCACCGGGGAGCTGTTTTTT. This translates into CASSLRPGQGGTGELFF.